This entry describes one TCR beta chain. This specimen comes from a study of T cell responses to AZD1222 COVID-19 vaccine. The assay was immunoSEQ multiplex PCR, and TCRdb's table has in-frame clones only and misses some. The sample holds 95,000 to 100,000 clones, about 87% seen once. Trimming shortened V by 6 bases and J by 6 bases, and 11 bases separated the two germline ends. CDR1 is SEHNR and CDR2 is FQNEAQ in the germline V gene (reference sequence). The CDR3 runs 13 residues. V is TRBV7-9 and J is TRBJ2-2; D possibly corresponds to TRBD1 (6 bases). The receptor was derived from an adult who received the AZD1222 COVID-19 vaccine. Sequences were derived from peripheral blood, sampled 28 days after the second AZD1222 dose. CDR3 sequence reads: CASRHQGPGELFF. In nucleotides, the CDR3 is TGTGCCAGCAGGCACCAGGGGCCCGGGGAGCTGTTTTTT.